These 26 T cell receptor beta chains came from one sample sequenced in a study of blood T cell repertoires in COVID-19. The protocol was immunoSEQ multiplex PCR, while the TCRdb copy is restricted to in-frame clones and leaves out a portion. The table shows 150,000 to 200,000 clones, with roughly nine tenths occurring only once. The sequenced sample consisted of peripheral blood. The receptors stem from a man between 60 and 75 years old with active or convalescent COVID-19.

This chain links TRBV11-2 with TRBJ2-2; possible D gene TRBD1, 6 bases. V was shortened by 5 bases and J by 1 base, with 8 bases between the two germline ends. Germline lookup yields CDR1 SGHAT and CDR2 FQNNGV. CDR3 size: 14 residues. The CDR3, as DNA: TGTGCCAGCAGCCAGGGACAGAACACCGGGGAGCTGTTTTTT. Its protein product is CASSQGQNTGELFF.

The V gene is TRBV5-1, the J gene TRBJ2-2; D is perhaps TRBD1 (5 bases). Trimming took 4 bases from V and 1 from J, leaving 8 bases between them. Germline lookup yields CDR1 SGHRS and CDR2 YFSETQ. CDR3 length equals 14 residues. The CDR3 reads CASSPTGNTGELFF. CDR3 coding DNA: TGCGCCAGCAGCCCTACAGGGAACACCGGGGAGCTGTTTTTT.

V gene TRBV27 combines with J gene TRBJ1-2; a weak D match, TRBD1 (6 bases). There are 13 residues in the CDR3. Germline assignment: CDR1 MNHEY and CDR2 SMNVEV (reference sequence). Trimming took 2 bases from V and 8 from J, leaving 12 bases between them. The CDR3 DNA follows: TGTGCCAGCAGTTTACGGGGGGCGCGCGGCTACACCTTC. Translated: CASSLRGARGYTF.

The chain carries TRBV6-6 and TRBJ1-2; D is undetermined. V gave up 5 bases and J gave up 2 bases, with 21 bases separating them. The CDR3 totals 17 residues. Germline CDR1 reads MNHNY; CDR2 reads SVGAGI (reference sequence). CDR3 amino acids: CASSLQSPSHVNYGYTF. For the CDR3, the DNA is TGTGCCAGCAGTCTACAGTCCCCAAGTCACGTAAACTATGGCTACACCTTC.

CDR3 nucleotide sequence: TGTGCTAGTGCCGTCCTCGCGACCGGGGAGCTGTTTTTT. Its protein product is CASAVLATGELFF. The chain couples TRBV12-5 to TRBJ2-2; D remains ambiguous. The CDR3 spans 13 residues. V was trimmed by 7 bases and J by 5 bases, leaving 11 bases between them. Germline CDR1 and CDR2: LGHNT and FRNRAP.

V usage is TRBV3-1 (or the pseudogene TRBV3-2) and J usage is TRBJ1-2; D perhaps matches TRBD1 (6 bases). With 1 base removed from V and 9 bases from J, the gap between germline ends came to 15 bases. The V gene's germline CDR1 is LGHDT and CDR2 YNNKEL (reference sequence). The CDR3 spans 14 residues. CDR3 DNA sequence: TGTGCCAGCAGCCAAGTCCTTGGGGGCGAGAGCTACACCTTC. Its protein product is CASSQVLGGESYTF.

The table lists this clone with a count of one. This chain connects TRBV5-4 to TRBJ2-3; maybe TRBD1 (6 bases). In germline, CDR1 is SGHNT, CDR2 YYREEE (reference sequence). CDR3 length equals 12 residues. Trimming took off 4 bases at V and 6 bases at J, with 9 bases between the two ends. The CDR3 spells CASSNQGDTQYF. The CDR3 DNA reads as TGTGCCAGCAGCAACCAGGGGGATACGCAGTATTTT.

The chain has TRBV9 and TRBJ1-2; 9 positions match TRBD1. The CDR3 is 15 amino acids. Germline V gene sequence: CDR1 SGDLS, CDR2 YYNGEE. Germline trimming cut 5 bases from V and 4 bases from J; bases unmatched to any gene: 9. The DNA for the CDR3 is TGTGCCAGCAGGGAGGTCCCGACAGGGGGCTATGGCTACACCTTC. It codes for CASREVPTGGYGYTF. Drawing the rest from reference TRBV9 and TRBJ1-2, the complete variable domain is DSGVTQTPKHLITATGQRVTLRCSPRSGDLSVYWYQQSLDQGLQFLIQYYNGEERAKGNILERFSAQQFPDLHSELNLSSLELGDSALYFCASREVPTGGYGYTFGSGTRLTVV.

The chain recombines TRBV6-1 with TRBJ1-3; D is possibly TRBD1 (6 bases). The germline CDR1 and CDR2 sequences are MNHNS and SASEGT. Between the trimmed V and J ends, which lost 2 bases and 2 bases, there was a span of 16 bases. The length of the CDR3 is 17 residues. The CDR3 sequence is CASSELRQVVTGNTIYF. CDR3 nucleotides: TGTGCCAGCAGTGAACTCCGACAGGTCGTGACTGGAAACACCATATATTTT.

The table lists this clone with a few counts. The chain couples TRBV28 to TRBJ1-5; TRBD1 aligns across 8 bases. The CDR3 loop spans 15 amino acids. J lost 7 bases, V lost 5 bases, and 10 bases had no gene match. CDR1 is MDHEN, CDR2 SYDVKM, per germline. CDR3 in DNA: TGTGCCAGCAGTCCCCAAACAGGGGGTCGCCAGCCCCAGCATTTT. Protein sequence: CASSPQTGGRQPQHF.

The genes are TRBV19 and TRBJ2-2, with TRBD2 matching 7 bases. The CDR3 covers 13 residues. The germline V gene encodes CDR1 LNHDA and CDR2 SQIVND (reference sequence). The V and J ends lost 5 bases and 6 bases, in that order; junction bases with no gene match: 3. Written as DNA, the CDR3 is TGTGCCAGTAGTCCCCGGGGGGCCGGGGAGCTGTTTTTT. It codes for CASSPRGAGELFF.

This chain joins TRBV2 and TRBJ2-7; maybe TRBD1 (5 bases). With 6 bases removed from V and 2 bases from J, the gap between germline ends came to 14 bases. CDR1 is SNHLY, CDR2 FYNNEI, per germline. The CDR3 has 14 residues. Written as DNA, the CDR3 is TGTGCCAGCAGGCGGACACCGCTTCCCTACGAGCAGTACTTC. This sequence encodes CASRRTPLPYEQYF.

The chain joins TRBV18 to TRBJ1-1; D might be TRBD1 (6 bases). The CDR3 runs 15 residues. Germline V lookup: CDR1 KGHSH, CDR2 LQKENI. Trimming shortened V by 4 bases and J by 1 base, and 13 bases separated the two germline ends. For the CDR3, the DNA is TGTGCCAGCTCACGAGGGGGAAGCTCGAACACTGAAGCTTTCTTT. Its translation: CASSRGGSSNTEAFF.

This chain uses TRBV27 with TRBJ2-7, with TRBD2 as a possible D gene (6 bases). CDR3 length equals 13 residues. Trimming cost V 3 bases and J 4 bases, with 10 bases left between them. Germline V lookup: CDR1 MNHEY, CDR2 SMNVEV (reference sequence). DNA of the CDR3: TGTGCCAGCAGTTTTGGGACTGTGTACGAGCAGTACTTC. Translated, it gives CASSFGTVYEQYF.

The rearrangement joins TRBV6-5 to TRBJ1-1; D uncertain. The germline gives CDR1 MNHEY, CDR2 SVGAGI. CDR3 size: 11 residues. Trimming left V 8 bases short and J 3 bases short, with 7 bases between. The CDR3 DNA reads TGTGCCAGCTCCCAGGACACTGAAGCTTTCTTT. It specifies CASSQDTEAFF.

CDR3: CASSLGTSEGTQYF. CDR3 sequence (DNA): TGTGCCAGCAGCTTGGGGACTAGCGAGGGGACCCAGTACTTC. J is TRBJ2-5 and V is TRBV5-5, with 9 bases matching TRBD2. The CDR3 has 14 amino acids. Unmatched junction bases numbered 4, after V lost 0 bases and J lost 7 bases. The V gene's germline CDR1 is SGHKS and CDR2 YYEKEE (reference sequence).

This chain joins TRBV18 and TRBJ2-1; maybe TRBD2 (6 bases). The CDR3 spans 12 residues. V was pared by 2 bases and J by 7 bases, with 6 bases between. The germline V gene encodes CDR1 KGHSH and CDR2 LQKENI. CDR3 amino acids: CASSPGGNEQFF. As DNA, the CDR3 is TGTGCCAGCTCACCAGGGGGGAATGAGCAGTTCTTC.

This clone turned up a few times. V gene TRBV18 combines with J gene TRBJ2-3; 11 bases are a match to TRBD2. In germline, CDR1 is KGHSH, CDR2 LQKENI. The CDR3 length is 15 residues. V lost 3 bases and J lost 6; bases outside the gene matches: 5. CDR3 residues: CASSPLGTSGDTQYF. The DNA for the CDR3 is TGTGCCAGCTCACCTCTCGGGACTAGCGGTGATACGCAGTATTTT.

The chain recombines TRBV5-6 with TRBJ2-6; no clear D. Germline V lookup: CDR1 SGHDT, CDR2 YYEEEE. V was clipped by 3 bases and J by 2 bases, with 9 bases between them. This CDR3 contains 15 residues. The CDR3 DNA reads as TGTGCCAGCAGCTCCGGGTTTGCTGGGGCCAACGTCCTGACTTTC. It codes for CASSSGFAGANVLTF.

There are a few counts of this clone. This rearrangement joins TRBV27 to TRBJ1-1, with D hard to call. Germline V gives CDR1 MNHEY, CDR2 SMNVEV (reference sequence). The V and J ends lost 5 bases and 0 bases respectively, with 7 bases between them. CDR3 length equals 13 residues. The CDR3 region has the DNA TGTGCCAGCAGTCTAACAGTGAACACTGAAGCTTTCTTT. This encodes CASSLTVNTEAFF.

The V and J genes are TRBV3-1 (or the pseudogene TRBV3-2) and TRBJ1-2, with 7 bases aligning to TRBD1. Trimming at V came to 5 bases and at J to 4 bases, leaving 7 bases not matched to a gene. The CDR3 extends over 14 amino acids. CDR1 and CDR2 from the germline V gene are LGHDT and YNNKEL (reference sequence). The DNA of the CDR3 is TGTGCCAGCAGCTTAGGGACAGATTCCTATGGCTACACCTTC. Amino acids: CASSLGTDSYGYTF.

This clone was counted between two and nine times. The chain employs TRBV24-1 and TRBJ2-7; D is ambiguous. Germline lookup yields CDR1 KGHDR and CDR2 SFDVKD. V lost 2 bases and J 4 bases, leaving 8 bases between the germline ends. This CDR3 is built from 13 residues. The CDR3 region is CATSDSTRYEQYF. CDR3 sequence (DNA): TGTGCCACCAGTGATTCGACAAGATACGAGCAGTACTTC.

The chain is built from TRBV6-4 and TRBJ1-6; a possible D gene is TRBD1 (5 bases). V was pared by 0 bases and J by 8 bases, with 8 bases between. The CDR3 is 14 amino acids. The V gene's germline CDR1 is MRHNA and CDR2 SNTAGT. The CDR3 sequence: CASSDSTDHSPLHF. CDR3 bases: TGTGCCAGCAGTGACTCGACAGACCATTCACCCCTCCACTTT.

This chain links TRBV6-5 with TRBJ2-2; a possible D gene is TRBD1 (5 bases). This CDR3 comprises 13 residues. V gave up 2 bases and J gave up 4 bases, with 5 bases separating them. The germline V gene encodes CDR1 MNHEY and CDR2 SVGAGI. The CDR3 bases are TGTGCCAGCAGTTACAGGGGCACCGGGGAGCTGTTTTTT. Encoded protein: CASSYRGTGELFF.

The V call is TRBV24-1, the J call TRBJ1-3; TRBD1 is a possible D gene (6 bases). Germline CDR1 is KGHDR and CDR2 is SFDVKD. The CDR3 is 14 residues long. V lost 4 bases to trimming and J lost 7 bases, with 13 bases between them. The CDR3, as DNA: TGTGCCACCAGTGAATCGGACAGTCAGAACACCATATATTTT. Protein product: CATSESDSQNTIYF.

The chain employs TRBV18 and TRBJ1-2, with TRBD1 matching 10 bases. The CDR3 is made up of 17 amino acids. With 4 bases clipped from V and 6 bases from J, the junction kept 14 bases outside the gene matches. Germline CDR1 reads KGHSH; CDR2 reads LQKENI. The DNA for the CDR3 is TGTGCCAGCTCACGAAACCGGGACAGGGGATCGGCCGATGGCTACACCTTC. Translated, it gives CASSRNRDRGSADGYTF.